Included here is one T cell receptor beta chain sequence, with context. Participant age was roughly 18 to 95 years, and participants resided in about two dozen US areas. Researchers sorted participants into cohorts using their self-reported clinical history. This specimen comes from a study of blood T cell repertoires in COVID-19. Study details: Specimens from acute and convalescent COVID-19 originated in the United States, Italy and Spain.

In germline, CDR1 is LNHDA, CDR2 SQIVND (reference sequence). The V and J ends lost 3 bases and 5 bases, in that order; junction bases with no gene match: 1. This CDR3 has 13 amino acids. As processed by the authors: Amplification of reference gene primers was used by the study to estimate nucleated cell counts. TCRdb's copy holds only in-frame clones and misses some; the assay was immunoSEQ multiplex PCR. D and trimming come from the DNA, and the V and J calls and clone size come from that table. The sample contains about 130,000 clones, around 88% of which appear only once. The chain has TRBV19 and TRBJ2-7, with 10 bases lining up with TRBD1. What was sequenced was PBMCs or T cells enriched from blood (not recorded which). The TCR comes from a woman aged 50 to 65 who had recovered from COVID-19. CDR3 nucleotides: TGTGCCAGTAGTATGGGACAGGGGAACGAGCAGTACTTC. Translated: CASSMGQGNEQYF. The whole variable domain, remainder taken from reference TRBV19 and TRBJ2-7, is DGGITQSPKYLFRKEGQNVTLSCEQNLNHDAMYWYRQDPGQGLRLIYYSQIVNDFQKGDIAEGYSVSREKKESFPLTVTSAQKNPTAFYLCASSMGQGNEQYFGPGTRLTVT.